These 27 T cell receptor beta chains came from one sample sequenced in a study of blood T cell repertoires in COVID-19. Clones were sequenced by immunoSEQ multiplex PCR, and TCRdb holds only the in-frame ones, with some missing. The sample shows 350,000 to 550,000 clones, roughly 87% of them seen only once. Sequencing was performed on PBMCs or T cells enriched from blood (not recorded which). Receptors originate from a woman between 18 and 29 years old with acute COVID-19.

This sequence joins TRBV10-1 and TRBJ2-5, with D possibly matching TRBD2 (6 bases). CDR3 length equals 13 residues. V lost 8 bases and J 7 bases, leaving 17 bases between the germline ends. The germline V gene has CDR1 WNHNN and CDR2 SYGVQD (reference sequence). CDR3 in amino acids: CASSSSDVGTQYF. The CDR3 DNA reads TGCGCCAGCTCCTCTAGCGACGTGGGGACCCAGTACTTC.

The V call is TRBV4-1, the J call TRBJ1-1; the match to TRBD1 covers 8 bases. This CDR3 has 17 residues. The germline V gene encodes CDR1 MGHRA and CDR2 YSYEKL. With 1 base clipped from V and 2 bases from J, the junction kept 9 bases outside the gene matches. The CDR3 DNA follows: TGCGCCAGCAGCCAAGGTATTGCCAGGGGGCGAAACACTGAAGCTTTCTTT. Protein: CASSQGIARGRNTEAFF.

CDR3 coding DNA: TGTGCCAGCAGCTTAGTCCGGGGGAGCCCACGCACTGAAGCTTTCTTT. This translates into CASSLVRGSPRTEAFF. V gene TRBV7-2 combines with J gene TRBJ1-1; D possibly corresponds to TRBD1 (5 bases). The CDR3 runs 16 residues. V shed 1 base and J shed 4 bases, with 16 bases lying between them. The germline V gene has CDR1 SGHTA and CDR2 FQGNSA.

V is TRBV11-3 and J is TRBJ1-1, with 7 positions matching TRBD1. Germline V lookup: CDR1 SGHNT, CDR2 YENEEA. The CDR3 contains 14 residues. Germline trimming cut 5 bases from V and 4 bases from J; bases unmatched to any gene: 7. The CDR3 loop is CASSRQGGTTEAFF. CDR3 nucleotides: TGTGCCAGCAGCCGACAGGGAGGCACCACTGAAGCTTTCTTT.

The chain employs TRBV19 and TRBJ2-1; a possible D gene is TRBD1 (5 bases). Germline values: CDR1 LNHDA, CDR2 SQIVND (reference sequence). Trimming removed 2 bases from V and 9 bases from J, with 26 bases in between. CDR3 length equals 18 residues. DNA of the CDR3: TGTGCCAGTAGTATAATTACTGGAACGGCAGGGAAGATCCCTGAGCAGTTCTTC. This sequence encodes CASSIITGTAGKIPEQFF.

The chain combines TRBV11-2 with TRBJ1-1; tentatively, D is TRBD1 (6 bases). This CDR3 is 13 amino acids long. Trimming removed 3 bases at V and 5 bases at J, with 10 bases between. In germline, CDR1 is SGHAT, CDR2 FQNNGV. The CDR3 is CASSFNRATEAFF. CDR3 in DNA: TGTGCCAGCAGCTTTAACAGGGCTACTGAAGCTTTCTTT.

This chain's CDR3 is CASSRTGVGYTF. Here the CDR3 DNA reads TGTGCCAGCAGTAGGACAGGGGTTGGCTACACCTTC. V gene TRBV2 combines with J gene TRBJ1-2; 9 nucleotides agree with TRBD1. CDR1 and CDR2 (germline): SNHLY, FYNNEI. This CDR3 has 12 residues. The junction had 2 bases not matched to a gene; V was cut back by 5 bases and J by 7 bases.

The V gene is TRBV2, the J gene TRBJ2-2, with D possibly matching TRBD2 (6 bases). This CDR3 has 16 residues. Trimming left V 3 bases short and J 0 bases short, with 11 bases between. The germline V gene has CDR1 SNHLY and CDR2 FYNNEI. CDR3 protein: CASSDRLGANTGELFF. The CDR3 bases are TGTGCCAGCAGTGACAGACTAGGGGCGAACACCGGGGAGCTGTTTTTT. Variable domain in full (rest from reference TRBV2 and TRBJ2-2): EPEVTQTPSHQVTQMGQEVILRCVPISNHLYFYWYRQILGQKVEFLVSFYNNEISEKSEIFDDQFSVERPDGSNFTLKIRSTKLEDSAMYFCASSDRLGANTGELFFGEGSRLTVL.

The genes are TRBV30 and TRBJ2-7; the D gene is possibly TRBD1 (6 bases). The V end was cut by 3 bases, the J end by 6 bases, with 15 bases between. The CDR3 contains 13 residues. Germline assignment: CDR1 GTSNPN and CDR2 SVGIG (reference sequence). For the CDR3, the DNA is TGTGCCTGGAGAACAACAGGGTTTCGCGAGCAGTACTTC. It yields the protein CAWRTTGFREQYF.

This chain links TRBV5-5 with TRBJ2-1, with a weak D call TRBD1 (6 bases). This CDR3 has 16 residues. Germline V CDR1 and CDR2: SGHKS, YYEKEE (reference sequence). V lost 1 base, J lost 4 bases, and 15 bases lay in between. The CDR3 nucleotides read TGTGCCAGCAGCTTGACACGCAGGGGCAGGTACAATGAGCAGTTCTTC. Translation gives CASSLTRRGRYNEQFF.

The chain combines TRBV4-1 with TRBJ2-1; D remains ambiguous. Germline CDR1 is MGHRA and CDR2 is YSYEKL. CDR3 length: 15 amino acids. V shed 3 bases and J shed 4 bases, with 13 bases lying between them. The chain's CDR3 is CASSHPESPYNEQFF. DNA for the CDR3: TGCGCCAGCAGCCACCCAGAATCACCTTACAATGAGCAGTTCTTC.

This clone was detected a few times. The V call is TRBV7-3, the J call TRBJ1-1; D unresolved. CDR3 length: 13 amino acids. Trimming left V 5 bases short and J 8 bases short, with 15 bases between. Germline lookup yields CDR1 SGHTA and CDR2 FQGTGA. CDR3 DNA: TGTGCCAGCAGCCTCACCTCGACTGCCGAAGCTTTCTTT. Protein: CASSLTSTAEAFF.

The chain uses TRBV11-2 and TRBJ2-5; 8 nucleotides match TRBD2. Germline V gene sequence: CDR1 SGHAT, CDR2 FQNNGV. This CDR3 is built from 18 residues. V shed 7 bases, J shed 5 bases, and the junction held 21 bases outside the gene matches. The CDR3 loop is CASTYIGTSQNLGETQYF. The CDR3 coding sequence is TGTGCCAGCACCTATATCGGGACTAGTCAAAACCTGGGGGAGACCCAGTACTTC. Full variable domain (remainder filled in from reference TRBV11-2 and TRBJ2-5): EAGVAQSPRYKIIEKRQSVAFWCNPISGHATLYWYQQILGQGPKLLIQFQNNGVVDDSQLPKDRFSAERLKGVDSTLKIQPAKLEDSAVYLCASTYIGTSQNLGETQYFGPGTRLLVL.

A remark on this clone: The sample holds other DNA sequences that translate to the same CDR3. The chain is built from TRBV12-3 or TRBV12-4 and TRBJ1-2, with D possibly being TRBD1 (5 bases). CDR3 length: 12 amino acids. V shed 3 bases and J shed 3 bases, with 5 bases lying between them. This CDR3 reads CASSLTDYGYTF. The CDR3 bases are TGTGCCAGCAGTTTGACAGACTATGGCTACACCTTC.

The V and J genes are TRBV28 and TRBJ2-3, with 9 bases that match TRBD2. With V trimmed by 3 bases and J by 2 bases, 6 bases remained unmatched. The CDR3 has 16 residues. Germline V gene data show CDR1 as MDHEN and CDR2 as SYDVKM. The CDR3 loop reads CASSFGLAGFTDTQYF. CDR3 nucleotide sequence: TGTGCCAGCAGTTTCGGGCTAGCGGGGTTCACAGATACGCAGTATTTT.

The rearrangement uses TRBV19 and TRBJ1-5; 7 bases align to TRBD1. There are 14 residues in the CDR3. From germline, CDR1 is LNHDA and CDR2 SQIVND (reference sequence). J was trimmed by 3 bases and V by 3 bases; bases with no gene match: 2. For the CDR3, the DNA is TGTGCCAGTAGTATGGGACAGAACAATCAGCCCCAGCATTTT. It translates to CASSMGQNNQPQHF.

This chain uses TRBV19 with TRBJ1-5, with a tentative D call TRBD1 (5 bases). The V end was cut by 3 bases, the J end by 0 bases, with 6 bases between. Germline CDR1 reads LNHDA; CDR2 reads SQIVND (reference sequence). CDR3 size: 14 residues. CDR3 loop: CASSIGHSNQPQHF. The CDR3 bases are TGTGCCAGTAGTATCGGACATAGCAATCAGCCCCAGCATTTT.

The chain couples TRBV5-5 to TRBJ2-7; D unresolved. Germline CDR1 reads SGHKS; CDR2 reads YYEKEE (reference sequence). This CDR3 contains 12 residues. With 4 bases removed from V and 6 bases from J, the gap between germline ends came to 11 bases. CDR3 bases: TGTGCCAGCAGCCCCGGTTCTGCCGAGCAGTACTTC. It yields the protein CASSPGSAEQYF.

The chain employs TRBV19 and TRBJ2-1, with 8 bases fitting TRBD2. The CDR3 sequence is 15 residues long. The J segment lost 6 bases and the V segment lost 3 bases, leaving 7 bases of the junction unmatched. The V gene's germline CDR1 is LNHDA and CDR2 SQIVND (reference sequence). This CDR3 reads CASSMRLAGSNEQFF. Here the CDR3 DNA reads TGTGCCAGTAGTATGAGGCTAGCGGGTTCCAATGAGCAGTTCTTC.

The V and J genes are TRBV11-2 and TRBJ2-1, with 8 bases identical to TRBD2. This CDR3 contains 19 residues. Germline V gene data show CDR1 as SGHAT and CDR2 as FQNNGV. The V segment lost 4 bases and the J segment 0 bases; nucleotides outside the gene matches: 14. CDR3 DNA sequence: TGTGCCAGCAGCTCTGTCCCGGGACTAGTAGGGAGCTCCTACAATGAGCAGTTCTTC. Translation: CASSSVPGLVGSSYNEQFF.

The CDR3 bases are TGCGCCAGCAGCCAGGGTAACCGAAATGACGGGACTGAAGCTTTCTTT. It yields the protein CASSQGNRNDGTEAFF. This chain uses TRBV5-1 with TRBJ1-1, with a possible D match to TRBD1 (5 bases). Trimming removed 4 bases at V and 5 bases at J, with 21 bases between. Germline CDR1 is SGHRS and CDR2 is YFSETQ. CDR3 length: 16 residues.

The J gene is TRBJ1-2, the V gene TRBV6-5; possible D gene TRBD1, 5 bases. Per the germline V gene, CDR1 is MNHEY and CDR2 is SVGAGI. Between the trimmed V and J ends, which lost 7 bases and 1 base, there was a span of 13 bases. The CDR3 contains 14 residues. This CDR3 is CASTTWQGNYGYTF. CDR3 nucleotide sequence: TGTGCCAGCACGACCTGGCAGGGTAACTATGGCTACACCTTC.

V and J are TRBV18 and TRBJ2-3; TRBD1 aligns across 8 bases. The CDR3 sequence is 15 residues long. V was pared by 4 bases and J by 0 bases, with 3 bases of the junction left unmatched. Germline-derived CDR1 and CDR2 are KGHSH and LQKENI. The CDR3 sequence: CASSLQGASTDTQYF. The CDR3, as DNA: TGTGCCAGCTCACTCCAGGGGGCAAGCACAGATACGCAGTATTTT.

The chain links TRBV5-8 to TRBJ1-4; D unresolved. CDR3 length: 16 residues. Germline V lookup: CDR1 SGHTS, CDR2 YDEGEE. V was cut by 0 bases and J by 0 bases, with 9 bases left in between. The CDR3 region is CASSLDGSATNEKLFF. CDR3 in DNA: TGTGCCAGCAGCTTGGACGGGAGTGCAACTAATGAAAAACTGTTTTTT.

The chain has TRBV28 and TRBJ1-4, with D tentatively TRBD1 (6 bases). This CDR3 is 14 amino acids long. Germline CDR1 and CDR2: MDHEN and SYDVKM. The V gene lost 3 bases and the J gene lost 3 bases, with 8 bases spanning the gap. The CDR3 sequence is CASSFRQANEKLFF. CDR3 coding DNA: TGTGCCAGCAGTTTTCGACAGGCTAATGAAAAACTGTTTTTT. Supplemented by reference TRBV28 and TRBJ1-4, the full variable domain reads DVKVTQSSRYLVKRTGEKVFLECVQDMDHENMFWYRQDPGLGLRLIYFSYDVKMKEKGDIPEGYSVSREKKERFSLILESASTNQTSMYLCASSFRQANEKLFFGSGTQLSVL.

The chain uses TRBV15 and TRBJ2-2, with a tentative D call TRBD1 (5 bases). The CDR3 sequence is 13 residues long. V was shortened by 5 bases and J by 10 bases, with 14 bases between the two germline ends. Looked up from germline, CDR1 is LNHNV and CDR2 is YYDKDF (reference sequence). This chain's CDR3 is CATSLGAAEELFF. The CDR3 nucleotides read TGTGCCACCAGCTTAGGGGCGGCCGAGGAGCTGTTTTTT.

The chain recombines TRBV11-3 with TRBJ2-2; D gene uncertain. Germline CDR1 reads SGHNT; CDR2 reads YENEEA. This CDR3 has 17 residues. V dropped 5 bases and J dropped 3 bases, with 19 bases sitting between them. CDR3 in DNA: TGTGCCAGCAGCCCCCCGTCGGGTTTTGCGGACACCGGGGAGCTGTTTTTT. This translates into CASSPPSGFADTGELFF.